This TCR beta chain was documented in a study of identical twins (dated by TCRdb to about 2016). Context from the whole study: To test whether fetal clonotypes persist, the study used deep sequencing on TCR alpha and beta repertoires from monozygotic twins, unrelated adults of various ages, and cord blood. Replicate twin experiments were performed at different times using different library preparation protocols to rule out contamination.

This clonotype has more than one count but fewer than ten. Its recognized antigen is unknown. No much larger clonotype is one base removed from it; base qualities were not supplied. Only healthy Caucasian donors were included. Miltenyi CD45RO+ enrichment and human naive T-cell isolation kits were used to isolate memory (CD45RO+) and naive T cells from PBMC. Results the study describes overall, beyond this receptor: Zero-insertion analyses could be partly confounded by invariant T cells such as MAIT and iNKT, though diverse VJ usage argued against such confounding for most clonotypes. Compared with coincidental sharing between unrelated individuals, an excess of low generation-probability sequences was observed among out-of-frame TCR alpha sequences shared between twins. Abundant cord blood beta clonotypes carried fewer insertions; young adult naive repertoires showed a weaker similar trend, while memory repertoires showed none. Out-of-frame TCR alpha sharing in monozygotic twins was systematically underestimated by recombination models, whereas sharing between unrelated individuals was in agreement with the recombination models. Conclusions relied on cross-sectional statistical analysis, since the same donors could not be followed over many years. In beta out-of-frame sequences, excess twin sharing was weaker, because having fewer shared sequences lowered the signal-to-noise ratio.

Libraries were constructed by 5' RACE. These reads were obtained on an Illumina HiSeq 2000. Template switching added a universal primer binding site, and the final cDNA carried a unique molecular identifier that allowed TCR cDNA molecules to be counted accurately. First-strand cDNA for TCR alpha and beta chains was synthesized from specific primers in the conserved constant-segment region. Each cDNA library was double barcoded, with a SMART-Mk sample barcode plus Illumina barcodes, to control for contamination. Two successive PCR steps introduced TruSeq adapter sequences along with Illumina sample barcodes. The TCR alpha and beta cDNA libraries were sequenced on the Illumina HiSeq platform using custom primers. Per the source publication's procedure: MiGEC processed the raw reads to extract unique molecular identifiers, while MiXCR was used to determine the CDR3 positions. For each individual, recombination models were inferred using an EM algorithm with the repgenHMM and IGoR tools. The analysis of shared clonotypes was done with the tcR package in R, with sharing normalized by the product of cloneset sizes. To study raw recombination without the effects of thymic and clonal selection, out-of-frame nonproductive sequences were analyzed. Through fastp at Q25 and MiXCR, TCRdb rebuilt clones from the public reads, retaining in-frame beta chains. Entries are consolidated by CDR3 protein sequence, retaining the most common genes and DNA. What appears here as the V and J calls and clone size reflects TCRdb's work, not the paper's. The sample table holds under 300,000 distinct CDR3 sequences, of which around 15% were seen once. 7% to 9% of the sample rests with the top ten.

Taken from cysteine to phenylalanine, the CDR3 has 16 residues. Only the CDR3 portion is preserved as DNA: 48 bases, with reading frame beginning at the first base. V was cut back by 1 base and J by 3 bases, leaving a gap of 15 bases between them. CDR1 DFQATT and CDR2 SNEGSKA were looked up in the germline V gene (reference sequence). This receptor was obtained from a woman aged 18 to 35 in good health. This chain joins TRBV20-1 to TRBJ2-2, with TRBD2 tentatively as D gene (6 bases match). What was sequenced was memory (CD45RO+) T cells sorted from blood. What the cell subset or site label conveys for this sample: CD45RO+ enriched T cells. CDR3 reads: CSARVELAPHTGELFF. The nucleotide sequence is TGCAGTGCTAGAGTCGAGCTAGCGCCTCACACCGGGGAGCTGTTTTTT.